Below are 27 T cell receptor beta chains sequenced from a single sample in a study of cytomegalovirus exposure and HLA in healthy donors. The PCR made use of 60 Vbeta and 13 Jbeta primers. The repertoire was sequenced with immunoSEQ multiplex PCR; TCRdb's copy has only in-frame clones and lacks some. The sample comprises about 41,000 clones, 65% to 85% of which are singletons, and roughly 2.5% rests with the top ten. The sequencing sample was made of PBMCs. These receptors all come from a man between 50 and 59 years old in good health and CMV-seronegative.

Here the CDR3 reads CASSLQGEAGNTIYF. CDR3 bases: TGTGCCAGCTCACTCCAGGGGGAAGCTGGAAACACCATATATTTT. The rearrangement links TRBV18 to TRBJ1-3, with 7 bases identical to TRBD1. This CDR3 spans 15 amino acids. The J segment lost 2 bases and the V segment lost 4 bases, leaving 5 bases of the junction unmatched. The V gene's germline CDR1 is KGHSH and CDR2 LQKENI. The full variable domain, with the rest looked up from reference TRBV18 and TRBJ1-3, is NAGVMQNPRHLVRRRGQEARLRCSPMKGHSHVYWYRQLPEEGLKFMVYLQKENIIDESGMPKERFSAEFPKEGPSILRIQQVVRGDSAAYFCASSLQGEAGNTIYFGEGSWLTVV.

V gene TRBV10-3 combines with J gene TRBJ2-2; D might be TRBD1 (6 bases). The CDR3 is 13 residues long. Per the germline V gene, CDR1 is ENHRY and CDR2 is SYGVKD. Trimming removed 9 bases from V and 2 bases from J, with 10 bases in between. The CDR3 region has the DNA TGTGCCATTGGACAGACAAACACCGGGGAGCTGTTTTTT. Protein: CAIGQTNTGELFF.

The rearrangement uses TRBV27 and TRBJ2-1; TRBD2 agrees at 8 bases. The trim removed 3 bases at V and 0 bases at J, leaving 4 bases unmatched. The length of the CDR3 is 16 residues. Per the germline V gene, CDR1 is MNHEY and CDR2 is SMNVEV (reference sequence). CDR3 DNA: TGTGCCAGCAGTTTGAGCGGGGGCGCCTCCTACAATGAGCAGTTCTTC. Its translation: CASSLSGGASYNEQFF.

J is TRBJ2-5 and V is TRBV4-1, with 10 bases that match TRBD2. This CDR3 has 16 amino acids. The V and J ends lost 0 bases and 8 bases, in that order; junction bases with no gene match: 9. Germline lookup yields CDR1 MGHRA and CDR2 YSYEKL. The CDR3 bases are TGCGCCAGCAGCCAAGATCTGGGACTAGCGAGTTCAACCCAGTACTTC. It translates to CASSQDLGLASSTQYF.

This clone was counted between two and nine times. The CDR3 DNA reads TGTGCCAGCAGCTTGGGGGACAGTCCCTACGAGCAGTACTTC. This encodes CASSLGDSPYEQYF. This chain joins TRBV5-4 and TRBJ2-7, with 7 bases aligning to TRBD1. CDR1 and CDR2 (germline): SGHNT, YYREEE (reference sequence). J gave up 2 bases and V 0 bases, and 2 bases lay outside the gene matches. The CDR3 has 14 amino acids.

The chain has TRBV4-1 and TRBJ2-2, with TRBD1 matching 9 bases. Germline V CDR1 and CDR2: MGHRA, YSYEKL. V dropped 3 bases and J dropped 6; count of bases not matched to a gene: 11. The CDR3 has 17 residues. CDR3 residues: CASSQEPYRGQSGELFF. CDR3 DNA sequence: TGCGCCAGCAGCCAGGAGCCCTACAGGGGGCAATCCGGGGAGCTGTTTTTT.

This rearrangement joins TRBV5-1 to TRBJ1-1; D may be TRBD1 (5 bases). The CDR3 runs to 14 residues. The germline gives CDR1 SGHRS, CDR2 YFSETQ. With 4 bases removed from V and 5 bases from J, the gap between germline ends came to 15 bases. The CDR3 DNA reads as TGCGCCAGCAGCGGAATGGGGGGAACTACTGAAGCTTTCTTT. Translation gives CASSGMGGTTEAFF.

This clone is a singleton in its sample. The rearrangement joins TRBV11-2 to TRBJ2-1; 9 nucleotides agree with TRBD2. There are 18 residues in the CDR3. Per germline, CDR1 SGHAT and CDR2 FQNNGV. Trimming removed 2 bases from V and 0 bases from J; junction bases left unmatched: 8. Here the CDR3 reads CASSLFGLAGLSYNEQFF. As DNA, the CDR3 is TGTGCCAGCAGCTTATTCGGGCTAGCGGGACTCTCCTACAATGAGCAGTTCTTC.

V usage is TRBV19 and J usage is TRBJ2-7; possible D gene TRBD1, 5 bases. Deletions cut 6 bases from V and 0 bases from J, with 15 bases between. The CDR3 consists of 15 residues. Germline V gene lookup returns CDR1 LNHDA and CDR2 SQIVND (reference sequence). CDR3 region: CASSTDSPASYEQYF. Here the CDR3 DNA reads TGTGCCAGTAGCACCGACAGTCCCGCCTCCTACGAGCAGTACTTC. Combining the CDR3 with reference TRBV19 and TRBJ2-7 gives the whole variable domain DGGITQSPKYLFRKEGQNVTLSCEQNLNHDAMYWYRQDPGQGLRLIYYSQIVNDFQKGDIAEGYSVSREKKESFPLTVTSAQKNPTAFYLCASSTDSPASYEQYFGPGTRLTVT.

Only one count was recorded for this clone. The chain couples TRBV27 to TRBJ1-1; a weak D match, TRBD1 (6 bases). The CDR3 extends over 14 amino acids. V was shortened by 0 bases and J by 5 bases, with 10 bases between the two germline ends. CDR1 is MNHEY and CDR2 is SMNVEV in the germline V gene (reference sequence). The DNA for the CDR3 is TGTGCCAGCAGTTTATCGGGGGCGAGGACTGAAGCTTTCTTT. Encoded protein: CASSLSGARTEAFF.

This chain uses TRBV27 with TRBJ2-2; D might be TRBD2 (6 bases). V was trimmed by 0 bases and J by 7 bases, leaving 12 bases between them. The CDR3 runs 15 residues. Germline assignment: CDR1 MNHEY and CDR2 SMNVEV (reference sequence). CDR3 residues: CASSLSGGLGGELFF. The CDR3 DNA is TGTGCCAGCAGTTTATCTGGAGGGTTGGGCGGGGAGCTGTTTTTT.

The rearrangement uses TRBV28 and TRBJ2-3, with 7 nucleotides matching TRBD2. Per the germline V gene, CDR1 is MDHEN and CDR2 is SYDVKM. The CDR3 spans 15 residues. With 3 bases clipped from V and 1 base from J, the junction kept 4 bases outside the gene matches. The CDR3 region is CASSFAGEGTDTQYF. DNA of the CDR3: TGTGCCAGCAGTTTCGCGGGGGAGGGCACAGATACGCAGTATTTT.

The rearrangement links TRBV5-1 to TRBJ2-5, with a tentative D call TRBD2 (6 bases). Looked up from germline, CDR1 is SGHRS and CDR2 is YFSETQ. The V gene lost 7 bases and the J gene lost 5 bases, with 15 bases spanning the gap. The CDR3 totals 13 residues. The CDR3 region has the DNA TGCGCCAGCTCCCGCCCGGGGGAGGAGACCCAGTACTTC. Protein: CASSRPGEETQYF.

V is TRBV6-4 and J is TRBJ2-5, with TRBD2 matching 9 bases. With the DNA end fitting TRBJ2-7 better, the J assignment may be wrong. Germline CDR1 reads MRHNA; CDR2 reads SNTAGT. The CDR3 runs to 14 residues. CDR3 in amino acids: CASGPWREGDEQYF. CDR3 nucleotides: TGTGCCAGTGGGCCCTGGCGGGAGGGCGACGAGCAGTACTTC.

The chain joins TRBV10-2 to TRBJ2-5, with D tentatively TRBD2 (5 bases). V was trimmed by 10 bases and J by 5 bases, leaving 20 bases between them. Germline assignment: CDR1 WSHSY and CDR2 SAAADI. The CDR3 contains 14 residues. CDR3 region: CATNPDFARETQYF. Here the CDR3 DNA reads TGCGCCACCAACCCGGACTTTGCTCGTGAGACCCAGTACTTC.

CDR3 residues: CATSRGTNSPLHF. CDR3 DNA sequence: TGTGCCACCTCCCGGGGGACTAATTCACCCCTCCACTTT. The chain carries TRBV6-5 and TRBJ1-6; a possible D gene is TRBD1 (5 bases). The CDR3 is 13 residues long. The germline CDR1 and CDR2 sequences are MNHEY and SVGAGI. Trimming shortened V by 10 bases and J by 6 bases, and 13 bases separated the two germline ends.

The V and J genes are TRBV29-1 and TRBJ2-1; 11 bases match TRBD2. The CDR3 length is 14 residues. V shed 6 bases, J shed 6 bases, and the junction held 7 bases outside the gene matches. Germline lookup yields CDR1 SQVTM and CDR2 ANQGSEA. CDR3 in DNA: TGCAGCGTACTACTAGCGGGGGCCATCAATGAGCAGTTCTTC. Protein sequence: CSVLLAGAINEQFF.

The V and J genes are TRBV5-8 and TRBJ1-5; 7 nucleotides align to TRBD1. V was pared by 4 bases and J by 4 bases, with 5 bases of the junction left unmatched. CDR3 size: 14 residues. CDR1 and CDR2 (germline): SGHTS, YDEGEE. The DNA of the CDR3 is TGTGCCAGCAGCCGCGGGGACAGTAATCAGCCCCAGCATTTT. It translates to CASSRGDSNQPQHF. The variable domain in full, with the rest retrieved from reference TRBV5-8 and TRBJ1-5, is EAGVTQSPTHLIKTRGQQATLRCSPISGHTSVYWYQQALGLGLQFLLWYDEGEERNRGNFPPRFSGRQFPNYSSELNVNALELEDSALYLCASSRGDSNQPQHFGDGTRLSIL.

This chain connects TRBV6-6 to TRBJ2-7; no firm D call. This CDR3 comprises 15 residues. The germline gives CDR1 MNHNY, CDR2 SVGAGI (reference sequence). The V end lost 7 bases, the J end lost 3 bases, and 19 bases lay between the germline ends. DNA of the CDR3: TGTGCCAGCACTAGTGGAATCAACTTAGACTACGAGCAGTACTTC. Its translation: CASTSGINLDYEQYF.

This chain links TRBV27 with TRBJ1-6; D gene ambiguous. CDR1 MNHEY and CDR2 SMNVEV come from the germline V gene (reference sequence). This CDR3 comprises 16 residues. V was pared by 2 bases and J by 0 bases, with 8 bases between. The CDR3 DNA sequence: TGTGCCAGCAGTTTAGAAGGGAGCTCCTATAATTCACCCCTCCACTTT. Translation: CASSLEGSSYNSPLHF.

This clone was recorded once. The chain employs TRBV9 and TRBJ2-6; D is unclear. The germline CDR1 and CDR2 sequences are SGDLS and YYNGEE. The CDR3 runs to 16 residues. V lost 0 bases to trimming and J lost 4 bases, with 11 bases between them. CDR3 sequence (DNA): TGTGCCAGCAGCGTAGCCAGGCCACCCGGGGCCAACGTCCTGACTTTC. Translating gives CASSVARPPGANVLTF.

This sequence joins TRBV19 and TRBJ2-5, with D uncertain. V was trimmed by 0 bases and J by 5 bases, leaving 10 bases between them. The CDR3 has 14 residues. The V gene's germline CDR1 is LNHDA and CDR2 SQIVND (reference sequence). The DNA for the CDR3 is TGTGCCAGTAGTATAGACTCAACACAGGAGACCCAGTACTTC. This encodes CASSIDSTQETQYF. The full variable domain, completed using reference TRBV19 and TRBJ2-5, is DGGITQSPKYLFRKEGQNVTLSCEQNLNHDAMYWYRQDPGQGLRLIYYSQIVNDFQKGDIAEGYSVSREKKESFPLTVTSAQKNPTAFYLCASSIDSTQETQYFGPGTRLLVL.

This clone is a singleton in its sample. The rearrangement joins TRBV14 to TRBJ1-2, with 7 bases that match TRBD1. This CDR3 is built from 14 residues. CDR1 is SGHDN, CDR2 FVKESK, per germline. V trimming: 4 bases; J trimming: 4 bases; junction bases outside the gene matches: 6. The CDR3 protein is CASSPGTVLYGYTF. The CDR3 region has the DNA TGTGCCAGCAGCCCAGGGACAGTCCTCTATGGCTACACCTTC.

The chain carries TRBV19 and TRBJ1-5; D is ambiguous. The V end was cut by 3 bases, the J end by 9 bases, with 6 bases between. Germline assignment: CDR1 LNHDA and CDR2 SQIVND (reference sequence). CDR3 length: 11 amino acids. The chain's CDR3 is CASSIPGPQHF. The CDR3 bases are TGTGCCAGTAGTATTCCGGGGCCCCAGCATTTT.

The chain recombines TRBV9 with TRBJ1-5; 7 bases are shared with TRBD1. The germline V gene has CDR1 SGDLS and CDR2 YYNGEE. The CDR3 length is 15 residues. V lost 0 bases and J lost 3; bases outside the gene matches: 3. DNA for the CDR3: TGTGCCAGCAGCGTAGGGGGACAGCTCAATCAGCCCCAGCATTTT. Protein sequence: CASSVGGQLNQPQHF.

This chain uses TRBV7-9 with TRBJ2-5, with TRBD2 matching over 7 bases. The end of the DNA is better explained by TRBJ2-7, so the J call may be wrong. The V gene's germline CDR1 is SEHNR and CDR2 FQNEAQ (reference sequence). The CDR3 consists of 15 residues. In DNA, the CDR3 is TGTGCCAGCAGTCCTACGGCTGCCGGGGGGAACGAGCAGTACTTC. Translated: CASSPTAAGGNEQYF.

This CDR3 is CASSWGQGHTEAFF. The CDR3 nucleotides are TGTGCCAGCAGCTGGGGACAGGGACACACTGAAGCTTTCTTT. The rearrangement links TRBV5-6 to TRBJ1-1; 9 bases are shared with TRBD1. V gave up 3 bases and J gave up 3 bases; unmatched junction bases: 3. The germline CDR1 and CDR2 sequences are SGHDT and YYEEEE. CDR3 size: 14 residues.